The clone carrying this T cell receptor (beta chain) was observed at least ten times. The sample originates from a study of T cell responses to AZD1222 COVID-19 vaccine. Using immunoSEQ multiplex PCR, the repertoire was profiled, and TCRdb retains in-frame clones only, with some absent. Here the sample spans 60,000 to 90,000 clones, around 87% being singletons. This specimen was peripheral blood, taken 28 days after the second AZD1222 dose. This TCR was sampled from an adult who received the AZD1222 COVID-19 vaccine.

The CDR3 DNA sequence: TGTGCCAGCAGCTTAGATTTCAGGGATTATAATTCACCCCTCCACTTT. It codes for CASSLDFRDYNSPLHF. The chain is built from TRBV11-2 and TRBJ1-6; D may be TRBD1 (5 bases). Germline V gene sequence: CDR1 SGHAT, CDR2 FQNNGV. CDR3 length: 16 residues. The ends were cut back, 0 bases at V and 4 bases at J, with 10 bases in the middle.